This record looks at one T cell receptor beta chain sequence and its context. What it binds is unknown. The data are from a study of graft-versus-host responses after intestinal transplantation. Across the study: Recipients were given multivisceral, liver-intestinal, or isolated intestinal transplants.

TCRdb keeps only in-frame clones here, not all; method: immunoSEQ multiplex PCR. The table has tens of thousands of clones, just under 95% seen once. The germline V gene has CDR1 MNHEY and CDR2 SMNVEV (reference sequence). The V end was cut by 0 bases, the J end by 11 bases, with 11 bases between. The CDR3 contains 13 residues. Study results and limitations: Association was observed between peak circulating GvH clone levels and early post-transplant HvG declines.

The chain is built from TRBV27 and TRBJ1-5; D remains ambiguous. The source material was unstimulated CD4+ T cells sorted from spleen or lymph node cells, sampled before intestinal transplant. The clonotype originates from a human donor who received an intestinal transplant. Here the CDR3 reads CASSLSPGTAQHF. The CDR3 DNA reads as TGTGCCAGCAGTTTATCGCCGGGTACGGCCCAGCATTTT.